Presented here are 27 T cell receptor beta chains from one specimen sequenced in a study of T cell repertoires in cytomegalovirus infection. Their antigen targets remain unknown. In TCRdb, the reads were re-called with MiXCR into one record per CDR3 protein. The repertoire holds more than 40,000 distinct CDR3 sequences, about a fifth seen once, with roughly 90% in the top ten. The specimen comprised CD8+ T cells from cultured PBMCs, sampled from culture after CMV antigen stimulation. Receptor source: a human donor in good health (CMV status not recorded). Some clones in this sample may be carry-over from other donors' samples.

A few counts support this clonotype. The genes are TRBV19 and TRBJ2-7, with a weak D call TRBD1 (6 bases). CDR1 and CDR2 from the germline V gene are LNHDA and SQIVND (reference sequence). V shed 5 bases and J shed 3 bases, with 8 bases lying between them. The CDR3 loop spans 12 amino acids. The CDR3 loop reads CASSDRFYEQYF. CDR3 sequence (DNA): TGTGCCAGTAGTGACAGGTTCTACGAGCAGTACTTC.

The rearrangement joins TRBV7-3 to TRBJ2-1; tentatively, D is TRBD2 (6 bases). The CDR3 contains 14 residues. CDR1 is SGHTA, CDR2 FQGTGA, per germline. The V and J ends lost 2 bases and 3 bases respectively, with 8 bases between them. DNA of the CDR3: TGTGCCAGCAGCTTACGGGGGAACTACAATGAGCAGTTCTTC. Protein product: CASSLRGNYNEQFF.

This clonotype was picked up a small number of times. The rearrangement joins TRBV7-2 to TRBJ1-6, with D unclear. Germline V CDR1 and CDR2: SGHTA, FQGNSA. This CDR3 contains 12 residues. V dropped 2 bases and J dropped 12 bases, with 8 bases sitting between them. CDR3 loop: CASSLLTRPLHF. CDR3 in DNA: TGTGCCAGCAGCTTATTGACGAGACCCCTCCACTTT.

This clonotype was counted at least ten times. V and J are TRBV7-8 and TRBJ1-1; 9 bases match TRBD1. CDR1 is SGHVS, CDR2 FQNEAQ, per germline. With 0 bases clipped from V and 3 bases from J, the junction kept 8 bases outside the gene matches. This CDR3 has 17 residues. This CDR3 reads CASSLAPLGQGYTEAFF. CDR3 in DNA: TGTGCCAGCAGCTTAGCGCCCTTGGGACAGGGTTACACTGAAGCTTTCTTT.

This clonotype was recorded a few times. The CDR3 spells CASSYHYNEQFF. The CDR3 region has the DNA TGTGCCAGCAGCTACCATTACAATGAGCAGTTCTTC. This chain joins TRBV7-9 and TRBJ2-1, with D hard to call. The CDR3 length is 12 residues. V lost 4 bases, J lost 4 bases, and 5 bases lay in between. Looked up from germline, CDR1 is SEHNR and CDR2 is FQNEAQ (reference sequence).

This clonotype was observed a few times. V usage is TRBV5-6 and J usage is TRBJ2-1; TRBD2 matches at 13 bases. This CDR3 contains 15 residues. With V trimmed by 4 bases and J by 9 bases, 7 bases remained unmatched. The germline V gene has CDR1 SGHDT and CDR2 YYEEEE. The CDR3 loop is CASSPGLAGVSEQFF. For the CDR3, the DNA is TGTGCCAGCAGCCCTGGACTAGCGGGAGTCAGTGAGCAGTTCTTC.

This clonotype showed up just a few times. The chain carries TRBV12-3 or TRBV12-4 and TRBJ2-7; D is ambiguous. Between the trimmed V and J ends, which lost 3 bases and 3 bases, there was a span of 9 bases. The CDR3 contains 13 residues. The CDR3 coding sequence is TGTGCCAGCAGTTTTCGTGGGTACTACGAGCAGTACTTC. This codes for CASSFRGYYEQYF.

The chain carries TRBV19 and TRBJ1-5; TRBD1 might be the D (6 bases). The V gene lost 3 bases and the J gene lost 7 bases, with 10 bases spanning the gap. Germline loops: CDR1 LNHDA, CDR2 SQIVND (reference sequence). This CDR3 comprises 13 residues. The CDR3: CASSIGRGQPQHF. DNA for the CDR3: TGTGCCAGTAGTATTGGCAGGGGACAGCCCCAGCATTTT.

This clonotype occurred a few times. V usage is TRBV29-1 and J usage is TRBJ2-3; 9 nucleotides match TRBD1. The CDR3 spans 16 residues. The ends lost 3 bases at V and 5 bases at J; junction bases unmatched: 12. Germline CDR1 is SQVTM and CDR2 is ANQGSEA. CDR3 amino acids: CSVERADRGRLDTQYF. The CDR3 DNA reads TGCAGCGTTGAGAGGGCCGACAGGGGGAGGTTAGATACGCAGTATTTT.

CDR3 coding DNA: TGTGCCAGCATAATGGGGACAGGCGGAAGCAATCAGCCCCAGCATTTT. Translating gives CASIMGTGGSNQPQHF. The gene calls are TRBV19 and TRBJ1-5, with 8 bases matching TRBD1. The CDR3 is 16 amino acids. The germline gives CDR1 LNHDA, CDR2 SQIVND (reference sequence). V trimming: 9 bases; J trimming: 1 base; junction bases outside the gene matches: 11.

The rearrangement uses TRBV14 and TRBJ2-1; 11 nucleotides agree with TRBD2. CDR1 is SGHDN and CDR2 is FVKESK in the germline V gene. The CDR3 totals 18 residues. V dropped 2 bases and J dropped 4; count of bases not matched to a gene: 10. This CDR3 reads CASSQLAGGRHRYNEQFF. For the CDR3, the DNA is TGTGCCAGCAGCCAACTAGCGGGGGGCCGCCACAGATACAATGAGCAGTTCTTC. The complete variable domain, with remaining parts taken from reference TRBV14 and TRBJ2-1, reads EAGVTQFPSHSVIEKGQTVTLRCDPISGHDNLYWYRRVMGKEIKFLLHFVKESKQDESGMPNNRFLAERTGGTYSTLKVQPAELEDSGVYFCASSQLAGGRHRYNEQFFGPGTRLTVL.

This clonotype turned up a few times. The chain recombines TRBV6-2 or TRBV6-3 with TRBJ2-7, with 8 bases matching TRBD2. This CDR3 has 13 amino acids. Germline loops: CDR1 MNHEY, CDR2 SVGEGT. V lost 7 bases, J lost 3 bases, and 5 bases stayed unmatched. CDR3 amino acids: CASKLAGYYEQYF. The DNA for the CDR3 is TGTGCCAGCAAGCTAGCGGGCTACTACGAGCAGTACTTC.

This chain uses TRBV12-3 or TRBV12-4 with TRBJ2-5; either TRBD1 or TRBD2 may fit D (7 bases each). V lost 6 bases, J lost 5 bases, and 16 bases lay in between. The CDR3 is made up of 14 amino acids. The DNA of the CDR3 is TGTGCCAGCAGCCCTAGGGGGGGACAGGAGACCCAGTACTTC. Translating it yields CASSPRGGQETQYF.

This clonotype was observed a handful of times. The rearrangement joins TRBV7-6 to TRBJ1-5, with a possible D match to TRBD1 (6 bases). The CDR3 runs 15 residues. From germline, CDR1 is SGHVS and CDR2 FNYEAQ. V was pared by 5 bases and J by 11 bases, with 22 bases between. CDR3 loop: CASSPLGGRGQSQHF. In DNA form, the CDR3 reads TGTGCCAGCAGCCCATTGGGGGGGCGTGGGCAGTCCCAGCATTTT.

This clonotype was seen a few times. V usage is TRBV7-3 and J usage is TRBJ2-1, with 9 bases aligning to TRBD2. Germline V gives CDR1 SGHTA, CDR2 FQGTGA. The CDR3 covers 17 residues. J was trimmed by 5 bases and V by 2 bases; bases with no gene match: 10. The CDR3 is CASSLRASGVGDNEQFF. The CDR3 coding sequence is TGTGCCAGCAGCTTACGGGCTAGCGGGGTGGGGGACAATGAGCAGTTCTTC.

This chain links TRBV6-2 or TRBV6-3 with TRBJ2-1, with D tentatively TRBD2 (6 bases). Germline lookup yields CDR1 MNHEY and CDR2 SVGEGT. V was clipped by 2 bases and J by 0 bases, with 8 bases between them. The CDR3 covers 15 residues. DNA for the CDR3: TGTGCCAGCAGTTACCGGGACTCCTCCTACAATGAGCAGTTCTTC. The encoded protein is CASSYRDSSYNEQFF.

The chain recombines TRBV11-2 with TRBJ2-7, with a tentative D call TRBD2 (6 bases). Trimming cost V 1 base and J 6 bases, with 10 bases left between them. Germline CDR1 is SGHAT and CDR2 is FQNNGV. The CDR3 spans 13 residues. The CDR3 DNA reads as TGTGCCAGCAGCTTAGGTCGGGGGAGCGAGCAGTACTTC. It codes for CASSLGRGSEQYF. The full variable domain, with the rest looked up from reference TRBV11-2 and TRBJ2-7, is EAGVAQSPRYKIIEKRQSVAFWCNPISGHATLYWYQQILGQGPKLLIQFQNNGVVDDSQLPKDRFSAERLKGVDSTLKIQPAKLEDSAVYLCASSLGRGSEQYFGPGTRLTVT.

This clonotype was detected a few times. The rearrangement links TRBV29-1 to TRBJ2-7; no definite D call. CDR3 size: 13 residues. Germline V gives CDR1 SQVTM, CDR2 ANQGSEA. Trimming shortened V by 5 bases and J by 5 bases, and 16 bases separated the two germline ends. The CDR3 spells CSVIERDGNEQYF. CDR3 in DNA: TGCAGCGTTATCGAAAGGGATGGAAACGAGCAGTACTTC.

This clonotype was seen a few times. The chain employs TRBV27 and TRBJ2-7, with no clear D. Germline V gene sequence: CDR1 MNHEY, CDR2 SMNVEV (reference sequence). The CDR3 extends over 15 amino acids. The V and J ends lost 3 bases and 4 bases respectively, with 16 bases between them. This chain's CDR3 is CASSFVTRTSYEQYF. The CDR3 DNA reads as TGTGCCAGCAGTTTTGTGACAAGAACCTCGTACGAGCAGTACTTC.

The chain is built from TRBV6-2 or TRBV6-3 and TRBJ2-2; D remains ambiguous. Looked up from germline, CDR1 is MNHEY and CDR2 is SVGEGT. The CDR3 is 15 residues long. With 6 bases removed from V and 4 bases from J, the gap between germline ends came to 15 bases. CDR3 coding DNA: TGTGCCAGCAGCCGAGATCCTACGGGCACCGGGGAGCTGTTTTTT. It specifies CASSRDPTGTGELFF.

V usage is TRBV7-9 and J usage is TRBJ1-3; perhaps TRBD1 as D (6 bases). CDR1 SEHNR and CDR2 FQNEAQ come from the germline V gene (reference sequence). V lost 3 bases to trimming and J lost 3 bases, with 12 bases between them. The CDR3 runs 15 residues. DNA for the CDR3: TGTGCCAGCAGCTTGAGGACAGTCTATGGAAACACCATATATTTT. Its protein product is CASSLRTVYGNTIYF.

This clonotype was seen repeatedly, ten times or more. This chain joins TRBV7-6 and TRBJ2-1; no firm D call. The V end lost 5 bases, the J end lost 9 bases, and 23 bases lay between the germline ends. The CDR3 contains 16 residues. Germline V gene lookup returns CDR1 SGHVS and CDR2 FNYEAQ. Written as DNA, the CDR3 is TGTGCCAGCAGCCATGAGCCGGGCGTGGGATCGAGTGAGCAGTTCTTC. Amino acid sequence: CASSHEPGVGSSEQFF.

This clonotype was picked up one time. The chain joins TRBV6-1 to TRBJ2-5, with D possibly matching TRBD1 (5 bases). Trimming stripped 0 bases from V and 5 bases from J, with 16 bases between. There are 16 residues in the CDR3. The V gene's germline CDR1 is MNHNS and CDR2 SASEGT. The CDR3 bases are TGTGCCAGCAGTGAAGCGTCAGGGTATAGTTGGGAGACCCAGTACTTC. It specifies CASSEASGYSWETQYF.

The chain is built from TRBV4-1 and TRBJ2-7; 9 nucleotides line up with TRBD2. J gave up 3 bases and V 5 bases, and 5 bases lay outside the gene matches. Germline V lookup: CDR1 MGHRA, CDR2 YSYEKL. The CDR3 covers 14 residues. The CDR3 region has the DNA TGCGCCAGCAGCGCTCAAGCGGGAGGCTACGAGCAGTACTTC. Its translation is CASSAQAGGYEQYF.

Comment on this clonotype: Since the CDR3 does not end with the conserved phenylalanine or tryptophan, this likely comes from a read error. No DNA is shown, since the ends of the CDR3 on it are uncertain; the CDR3 is the one TCRdb lists. J is TRBJ2-1 and V is TRBV14; TRBD1 is the table's D call, not checked against the DNA. The CDR3 contains 16 residues when both ends are counted. The V gene's germline CDR1 is SGHDN and CDR2 FVKESK. CDR3 loop: CASSQTGTSSYNEEFL.

The chain couples TRBV7-6 to TRBJ2-1, with D perhaps TRBD2 (6 bases). Germline CDR1 and CDR2: SGHVS and FNYEAQ. Trimming took 2 bases from V and 5 from J, leaving 10 bases between them. This CDR3 spans 14 amino acids. In nucleotides, the CDR3 is TGTGCCAGCAGCTTACTAGCGACTAACAATGAGCAGTTCTTC. Its translation: CASSLLATNNEQFF.

The chain combines TRBV7-2 with TRBJ2-5, with 9 bases matching TRBD1. Germline-derived CDR1 and CDR2 are SGHTA and FQGNSA. The V segment lost 5 bases and the J segment 7 bases; nucleotides outside the gene matches: 11. This CDR3 spans 15 amino acids. This CDR3 is CASSAPGTGRPTQYF. CDR3 nucleotide sequence: TGTGCCAGCAGCGCCCCCGGGACAGGGCGTCCGACCCAGTACTTC.